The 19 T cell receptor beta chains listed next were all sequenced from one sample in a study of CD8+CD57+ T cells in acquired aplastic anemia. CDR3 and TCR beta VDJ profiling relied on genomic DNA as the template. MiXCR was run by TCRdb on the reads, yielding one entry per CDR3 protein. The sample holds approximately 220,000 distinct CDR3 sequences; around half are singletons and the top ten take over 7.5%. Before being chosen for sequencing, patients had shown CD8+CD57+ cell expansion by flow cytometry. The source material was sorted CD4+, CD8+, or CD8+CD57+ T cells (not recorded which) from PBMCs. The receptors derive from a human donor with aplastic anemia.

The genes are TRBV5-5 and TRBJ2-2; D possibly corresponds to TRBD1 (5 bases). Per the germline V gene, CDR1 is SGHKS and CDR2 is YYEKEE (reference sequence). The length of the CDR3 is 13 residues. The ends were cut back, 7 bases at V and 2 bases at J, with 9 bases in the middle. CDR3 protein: CASRQLNTGELFF. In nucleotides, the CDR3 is TGTGCCAGCCGACAGCTTAACACCGGGGAGCTGTTTTTT.

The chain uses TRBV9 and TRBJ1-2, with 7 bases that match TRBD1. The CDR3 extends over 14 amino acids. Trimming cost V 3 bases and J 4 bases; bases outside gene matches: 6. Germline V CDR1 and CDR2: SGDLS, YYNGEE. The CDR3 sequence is CASSARDSLYGYTF. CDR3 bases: TGTGCCAGCAGCGCAAGGGACAGCCTCTATGGCTACACCTTC.

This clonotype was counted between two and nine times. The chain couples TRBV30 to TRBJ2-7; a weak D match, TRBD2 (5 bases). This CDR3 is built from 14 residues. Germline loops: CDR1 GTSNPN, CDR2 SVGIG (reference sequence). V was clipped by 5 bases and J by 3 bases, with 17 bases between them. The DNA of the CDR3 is TGTGCCTGGGCCCCGGGCGGCGGGTTCTACGAGCAGTACTTC. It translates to CAWAPGGGFYEQYF.

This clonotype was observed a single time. The CDR3 DNA sequence: TGCGCCAGCAGCTTGGAGGGGGGGCAGGAAGAGACCCAGTACTTC. Translation gives CASSLEGGQEETQYF. The chain uses TRBV5-1 and TRBJ2-5, with a possible D match to TRBD2 (7 bases). V was trimmed by 0 bases and J by 3 bases, leaving 12 bases between them. The CDR3 is 15 amino acids. Per the germline V gene, CDR1 is SGHRS and CDR2 is YFSETQ.

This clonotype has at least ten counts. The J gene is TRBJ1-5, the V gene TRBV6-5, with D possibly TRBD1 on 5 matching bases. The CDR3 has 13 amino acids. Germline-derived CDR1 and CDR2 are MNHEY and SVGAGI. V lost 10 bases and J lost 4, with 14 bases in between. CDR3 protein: CAISRGENQPQHF. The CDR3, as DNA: TGTGCCATCTCGAGAGGGGAAAATCAGCCCCAGCATTTT.

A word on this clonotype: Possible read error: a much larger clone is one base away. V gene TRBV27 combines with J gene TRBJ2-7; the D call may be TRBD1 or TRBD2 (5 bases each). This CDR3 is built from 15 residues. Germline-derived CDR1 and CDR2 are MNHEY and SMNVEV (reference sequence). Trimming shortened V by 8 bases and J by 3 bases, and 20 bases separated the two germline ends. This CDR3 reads CASGPGGSGHYEQYF. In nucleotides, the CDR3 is TGTGCCAGCGGTCCTGGGGGAAGCGGACACTACGAGCAGTACTTC.

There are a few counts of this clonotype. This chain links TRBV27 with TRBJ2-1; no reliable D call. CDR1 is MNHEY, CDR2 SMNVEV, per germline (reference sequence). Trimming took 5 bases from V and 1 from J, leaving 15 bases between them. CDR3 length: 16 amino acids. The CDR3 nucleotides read TGTGCCAGCAGTCCGGCCAAGACTGCGTCCTACAATGAGCAGTTCTTC. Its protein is CASSPAKTASYNEQFF.

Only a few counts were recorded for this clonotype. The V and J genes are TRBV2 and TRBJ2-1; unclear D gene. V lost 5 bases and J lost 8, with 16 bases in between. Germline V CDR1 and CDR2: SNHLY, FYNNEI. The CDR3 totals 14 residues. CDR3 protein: CASSPTGTWDEQFF. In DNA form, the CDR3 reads TGTGCCAGCAGTCCGACGGGCACTTGGGATGAGCAGTTCTTC. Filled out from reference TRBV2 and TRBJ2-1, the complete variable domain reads EPEVTQTPSHQVTQMGQEVILRCVPISNHLYFYWYRQILGQKVEFLVSFYNNEISEKSEIFDDQFSVERPDGSNFTLKIRSTKLEDSAMYFCASSPTGTWDEQFFGPGTRLTVL.

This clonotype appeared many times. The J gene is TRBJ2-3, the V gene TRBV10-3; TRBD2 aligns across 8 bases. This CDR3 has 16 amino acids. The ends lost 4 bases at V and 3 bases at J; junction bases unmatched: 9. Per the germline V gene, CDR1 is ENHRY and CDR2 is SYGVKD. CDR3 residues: CAISGSSREETDTQYF. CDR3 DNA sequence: TGTGCCATCAGTGGCTCGTCGCGGGAGGAGACAGATACGCAGTATTTT.

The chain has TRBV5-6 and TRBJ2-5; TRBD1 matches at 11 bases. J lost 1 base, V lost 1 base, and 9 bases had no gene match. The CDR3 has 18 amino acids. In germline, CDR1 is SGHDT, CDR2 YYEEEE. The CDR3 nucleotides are TGTGCCAGCAGCTTGAGTCTGTGGGACAGGGGGATCCAAGAGACCCAGTACTTC. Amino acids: CASSLSLWDRGIQETQYF. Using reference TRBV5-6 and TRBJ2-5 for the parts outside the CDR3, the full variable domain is DAGVTQSPTHLIKTRGQQVTLRCSPKSGHDTVSWYQQALGQGPQFIFQYYEEEERQRGNFPDRFSGHQFPNYSSELNVNALLLGDSALYLCASSLSLWDRGIQETQYFGPGTRLLVL.

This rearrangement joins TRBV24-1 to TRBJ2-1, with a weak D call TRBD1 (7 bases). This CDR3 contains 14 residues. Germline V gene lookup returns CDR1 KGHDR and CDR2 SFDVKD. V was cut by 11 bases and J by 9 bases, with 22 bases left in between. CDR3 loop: CASSYQGGSTEQFF. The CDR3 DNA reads TGTGCCAGCAGCTATCAGGGGGGTTCCACTGAGCAGTTCTTC.

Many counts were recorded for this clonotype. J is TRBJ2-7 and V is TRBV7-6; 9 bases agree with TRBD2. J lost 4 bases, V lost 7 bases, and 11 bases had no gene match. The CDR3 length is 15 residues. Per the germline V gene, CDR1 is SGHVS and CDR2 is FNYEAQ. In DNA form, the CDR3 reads TGTGCCAGCAAATTAGAGCGGGGGGCAGGGTACGAGCAGTACTTC. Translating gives CASKLERGAGYEQYF.

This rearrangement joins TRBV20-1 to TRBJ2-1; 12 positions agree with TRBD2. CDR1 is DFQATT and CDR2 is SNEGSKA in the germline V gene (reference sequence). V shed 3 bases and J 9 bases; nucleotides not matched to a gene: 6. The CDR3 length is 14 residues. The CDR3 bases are TGCAGTGCTAGGAAACTAGCGGGAGGTGTTGAGCAGTTCTTC. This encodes CSARKLAGGVEQFF.

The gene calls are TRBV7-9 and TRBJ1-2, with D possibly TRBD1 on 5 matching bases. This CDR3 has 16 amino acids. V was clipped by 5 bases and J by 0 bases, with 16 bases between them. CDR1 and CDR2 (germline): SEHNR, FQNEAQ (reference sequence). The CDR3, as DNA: TGTGCCAGCAGCGGAGACGGGGGGAGATCTAACTATGGCTACACCTTC. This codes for CASSGDGGRSNYGYTF.

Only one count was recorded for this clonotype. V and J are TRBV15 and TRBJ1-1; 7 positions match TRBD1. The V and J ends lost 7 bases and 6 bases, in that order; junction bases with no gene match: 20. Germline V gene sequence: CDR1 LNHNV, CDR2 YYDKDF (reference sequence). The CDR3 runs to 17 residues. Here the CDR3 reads CATTPLSGGTGWSEAFF. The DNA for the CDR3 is TGTGCCACCACACCTCTTTCAGGGGGGACCGGGTGGTCTGAAGCTTTCTTT.

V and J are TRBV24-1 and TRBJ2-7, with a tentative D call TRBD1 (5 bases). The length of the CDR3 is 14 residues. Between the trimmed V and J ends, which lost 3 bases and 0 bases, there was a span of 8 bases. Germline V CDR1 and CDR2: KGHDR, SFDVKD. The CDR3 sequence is CATSDRTSSYEQYF. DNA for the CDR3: TGTGCCACCAGTGATCGGACAAGCTCCTACGAGCAGTACTTC.

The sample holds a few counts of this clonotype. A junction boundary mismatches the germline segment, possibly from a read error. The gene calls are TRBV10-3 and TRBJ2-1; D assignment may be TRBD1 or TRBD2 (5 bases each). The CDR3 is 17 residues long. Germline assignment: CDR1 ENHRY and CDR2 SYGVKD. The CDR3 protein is CASSYRPGPWGYNGQFF. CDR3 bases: TGTGCCAGCAGTTATCGTCCGGGACCCTGGGGCTACAATGGGCAGTTCTTC.

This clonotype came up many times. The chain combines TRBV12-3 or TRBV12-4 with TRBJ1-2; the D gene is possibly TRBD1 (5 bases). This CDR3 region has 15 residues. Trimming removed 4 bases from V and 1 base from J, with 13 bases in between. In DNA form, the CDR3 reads TGTGCCAGCAGTTCAGATGACAGTCTTAACTATGGCTACACCTTC. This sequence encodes CASSSDDSLNYGYTF.

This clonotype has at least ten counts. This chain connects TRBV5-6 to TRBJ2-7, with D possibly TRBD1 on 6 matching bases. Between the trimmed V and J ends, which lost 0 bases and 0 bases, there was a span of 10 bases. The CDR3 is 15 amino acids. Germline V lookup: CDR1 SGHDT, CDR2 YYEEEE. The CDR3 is CASSLGAGASYEQYF. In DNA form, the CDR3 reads TGTGCCAGCAGCTTGGGGGCAGGGGCCTCCTACGAGCAGTACTTC.